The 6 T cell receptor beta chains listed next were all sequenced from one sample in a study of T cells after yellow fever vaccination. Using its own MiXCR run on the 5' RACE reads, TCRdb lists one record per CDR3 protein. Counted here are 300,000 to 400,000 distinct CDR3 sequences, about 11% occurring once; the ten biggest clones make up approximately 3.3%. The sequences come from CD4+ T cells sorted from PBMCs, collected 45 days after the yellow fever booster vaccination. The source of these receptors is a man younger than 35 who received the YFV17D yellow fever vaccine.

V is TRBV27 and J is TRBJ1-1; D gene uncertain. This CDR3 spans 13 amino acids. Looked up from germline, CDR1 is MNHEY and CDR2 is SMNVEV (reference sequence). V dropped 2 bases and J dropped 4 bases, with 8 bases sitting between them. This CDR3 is CASSLLKATEAFF. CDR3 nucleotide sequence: TGTGCCAGCAGTTTACTTAAGGCCACTGAAGCTTTCTTT.

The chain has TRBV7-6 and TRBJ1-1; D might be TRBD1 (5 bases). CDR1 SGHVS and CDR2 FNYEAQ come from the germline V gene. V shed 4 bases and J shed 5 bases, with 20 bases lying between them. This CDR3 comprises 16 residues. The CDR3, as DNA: TGTGCCAGCAGCTCCCAATCCGTAGGGGCAAGGACTGAAGCTTTCTTT. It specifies CASSSQSVGARTEAFF.

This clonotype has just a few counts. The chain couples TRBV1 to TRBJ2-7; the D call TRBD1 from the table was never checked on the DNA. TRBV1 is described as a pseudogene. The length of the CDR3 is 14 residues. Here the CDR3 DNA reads TGCACCAGCAGCCAAGACAGGGGGATACACGAGCAGTACTTC. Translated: CTSSQDRGIHEQYF.

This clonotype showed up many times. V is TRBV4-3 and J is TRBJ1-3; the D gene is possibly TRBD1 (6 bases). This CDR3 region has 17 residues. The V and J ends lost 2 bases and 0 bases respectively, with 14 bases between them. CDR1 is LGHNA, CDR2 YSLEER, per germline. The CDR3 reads CASSQHLTGTSGNTIYF. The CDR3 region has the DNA TGCGCCAGCAGCCAACATCTGACAGGAACCTCTGGAAACACCATATATTTT.

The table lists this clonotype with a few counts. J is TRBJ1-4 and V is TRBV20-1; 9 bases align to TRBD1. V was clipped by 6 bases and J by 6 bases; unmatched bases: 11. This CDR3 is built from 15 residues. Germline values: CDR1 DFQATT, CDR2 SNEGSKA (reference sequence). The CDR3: CSATHPGQGDEKLFF. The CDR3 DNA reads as TGCAGTGCCACCCACCCGGGACAGGGAGATGAAAAACTGTTTTTT.

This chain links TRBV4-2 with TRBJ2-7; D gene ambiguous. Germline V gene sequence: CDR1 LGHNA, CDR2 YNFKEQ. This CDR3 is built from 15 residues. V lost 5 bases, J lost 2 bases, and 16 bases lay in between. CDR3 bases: TGTGCCAGCAGCATTTCCCAGGCCCCAACCTACGAGCAGTACTTC. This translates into CASSISQAPTYEQYF.